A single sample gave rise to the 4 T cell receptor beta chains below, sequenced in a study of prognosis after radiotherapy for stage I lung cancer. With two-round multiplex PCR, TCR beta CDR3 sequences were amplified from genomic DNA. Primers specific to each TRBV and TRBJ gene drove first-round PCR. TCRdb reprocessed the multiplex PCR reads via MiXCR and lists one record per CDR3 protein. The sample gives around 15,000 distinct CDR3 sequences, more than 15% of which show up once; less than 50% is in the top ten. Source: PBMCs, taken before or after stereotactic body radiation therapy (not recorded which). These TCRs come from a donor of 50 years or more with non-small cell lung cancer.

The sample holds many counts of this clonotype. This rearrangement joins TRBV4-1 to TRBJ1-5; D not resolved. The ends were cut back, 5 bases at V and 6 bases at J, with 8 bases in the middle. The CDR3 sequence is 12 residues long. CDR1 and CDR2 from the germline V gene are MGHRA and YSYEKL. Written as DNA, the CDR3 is TGCGCCAGCAGCAGCGTTGGTCAGCCCCAGCATTTT. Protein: CASSSVGQPQHF.

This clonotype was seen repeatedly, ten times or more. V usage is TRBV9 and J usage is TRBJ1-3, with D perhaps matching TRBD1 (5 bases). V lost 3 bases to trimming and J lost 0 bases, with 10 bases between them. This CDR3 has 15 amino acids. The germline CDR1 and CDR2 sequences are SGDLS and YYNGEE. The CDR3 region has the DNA TGTGCCAGCAGCGCGGGACGGAGCTCTGGAAACACCATATATTTT. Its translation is CASSAGRSSGNTIYF.

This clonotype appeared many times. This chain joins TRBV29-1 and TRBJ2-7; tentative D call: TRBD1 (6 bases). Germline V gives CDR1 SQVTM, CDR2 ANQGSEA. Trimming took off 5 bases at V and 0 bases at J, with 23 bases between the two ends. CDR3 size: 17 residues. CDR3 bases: TGCAGCGTTTTAAAGTTAAGGGGGTCATCCCCCTCCTACGAGCAGTACTTC. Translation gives CSVLKLRGSSPSYEQYF.

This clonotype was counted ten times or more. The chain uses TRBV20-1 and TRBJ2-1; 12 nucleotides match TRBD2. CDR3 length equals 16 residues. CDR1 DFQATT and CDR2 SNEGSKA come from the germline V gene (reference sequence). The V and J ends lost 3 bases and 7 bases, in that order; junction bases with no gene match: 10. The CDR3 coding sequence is TGCAGTGCTAGGAAGCCGGGACTAGCGGGCGGAAATGAGCAGTTCTTC. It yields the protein CSARKPGLAGGNEQFF.